The clone carrying this TCR beta chain has a single count. Its target is unknown. The sample belongs to a study of CD8+CD57+ T cells in acquired aplastic anemia. Overall study context: The mean DNA yield obtained from sorted CD4+ and CD8+ cells came to 3.2 ug. Researchers reported that healthy donors averaged about 11 million reads for CD4+ cells. Study-wide points: Overlapping CD8+ CDR3 repertoires of patients and controls contained roughly 29 shared sequences.

Genomic DNA, the template, was used for profiling of the TCR beta VDJ and CDR3. MiXCR was run by TCRdb on the reads, yielding one entry per CDR3 protein. The table records hundreds of thousands of distinct CDR3 sequences, roughly 68% of them present only once. The germline V gene has CDR1 SEHNR and CDR2 FQNEAQ (reference sequence). This CDR3 spans 15 amino acids. Trimming took 1 base from V and 13 from J, leaving 23 bases between them. This chain connects TRBV7-9 to TRBJ2-7; D gene ambiguous. Sequencing used sorted CD4+, CD8+, or CD8+CD57+ T cells (not recorded which) from PBMCs. The source of this sequence is a human donor in good health, serving as a control. As DNA, the CDR3 is TGTGCCAGCAGCTTAGGCGCCACTGAAGCTTACTATCAATACTTC. It yields the protein CASSLGATEAYYQYF.